This TCR beta chain is from a study of shared clonotypes between healthy human individuals. Repertoires were generated with immunoSEQ multiplex PCR, while TCRdb's copy carries only in-frame clones and drops some. Here the sample spans under 2,000,000 clones, about 95% being singletons. Naivety among CD8 cells was defined by CD45RO negativity and positive CCR7 selection, thereby excluding terminally differentiated effector memory CD45RA+ cells. Per the germline V gene, CDR1 is SGHDN and CDR2 is FVKESK. This CDR3 comprises 15 residues. With 5 bases clipped from V and 6 bases from J, the junction kept 9 bases outside the gene matches.

This clonotype originated in a man younger than 35 in good health. Sequences were obtained from naive CD8+ T cells sorted from blood. This chain joins TRBV14 and TRBJ1-2; TRBD1 aligns across 10 bases. CDR3 in amino acids: CASSELFGTGDGYTF. CDR3 nucleotide sequence: TGTGCCAGCAGCGAGTTGTTTGGGACAGGGGATGGCTACACCTTC.